Below, 27 T cell receptor beta chains from the same sample are listed, as sequenced in a study of monozygotic twins with inflammatory bowel disease. From its re-call of the 5' RACE reads, TCRdb lists each CDR3 protein once, without DNA. The sample's table shows about 300,000 distinct CDR3 sequences. Material for sequencing was blood. The source is a human donor with ulcerative colitis or Crohn's disease, or a healthy co-twin of an affected twin (not recorded which).

The gene calls are TRBV15 and TRBJ2-1; TCRdb names TRBD2, which stays unverified in the absence of DNA. Per the germline V gene, CDR1 is LNHNV and CDR2 is YYDKDF (reference sequence). CDR3 length equals 21 residues. This CDR3 is CATSRDVPFRPTLDLDNEQFF.

The chain carries TRBV7-2 and TRBJ2-3. This CDR3 region has 15 residues. Germline CDR1 is SGHTA and CDR2 is FQGNSA. The CDR3: CASSPRRKHTDTQYF.

The V and J genes are TRBV7-2 and TRBJ2-3; TCRdb's assignment of TRBD1 cannot be checked, as there is no DNA. The germline CDR1 and CDR2 sequences are SGHTA and FQGNSA. The CDR3 loop spans 15 amino acids. CDR3: CASSFRGVNTDTQYF.

The chain's CDR3 is CASSPGSGTGNQPQHF. The chain is built from TRBV19 and TRBJ1-5; the D call from TCRdb, TRBD1, cannot be confirmed without DNA. CDR1 is LNHDA, CDR2 SQIVND, per germline (reference sequence). This CDR3 comprises 16 residues.

The chain uses TRBV4-1 and TRBJ2-7; TCRdb gives TRBD1 as the D gene, but with no DNA this cannot be confirmed. Germline CDR1 reads MGHRA; CDR2 reads YSYEKL. The CDR3 contains 14 residues. The CDR3 is CASSQGTGYYEQYF.

The chain couples TRBV6-2 or TRBV6-3 to TRBJ2-3; TCRdb reports TRBD2, a call that lacks DNA to check it against. CDR3 length equals 15 residues. Germline CDR1 MNHEY, CDR2 SVGEGT. The chain's CDR3 is CASSWGPAGTDTQYF.

The chain joins TRBV20-1 to TRBJ1-2. Germline V gene sequence: CDR1 DFQATT, CDR2 SNEGSKA (reference sequence). The CDR3 extends over 11 amino acids. CDR3 in amino acids: CSASPTGGYTF.

The chain combines TRBV11-2 with TRBJ2-2; TCRdb outputs TRBD1, but without DNA this stays unchecked. The germline V gene has CDR1 SGHAT and CDR2 FQNNGV. This CDR3 region has 14 residues. The CDR3 loop reads CASSYWTETGELFF.

J is TRBJ2-2 and V is TRBV6-2 or TRBV6-3; TCRdb's assignment of TRBD2 cannot be checked, as there is no DNA. The CDR3 has 14 amino acids. Germline assignment: CDR1 MNHEY and CDR2 SVGEGT. CDR3 loop: CASKNGGNTGELFF.

The V gene is TRBV5-1, the J gene TRBJ1-1; checking the TCRdb D call of TRBD1 is not possible without DNA. Per the germline V gene, CDR1 is SGHRS and CDR2 is YFSETQ. The CDR3 extends over 13 amino acids. CDR3: CASSPGSAGRAFF.

The gene calls are TRBV20-1 and TRBJ1-3; TCRdb names TRBD1, which stays unverified in the absence of DNA. From germline, CDR1 is DFQATT and CDR2 SNEGSKA (reference sequence). The CDR3 is 15 amino acids. The CDR3 sequence is CSARRERGYGNTIYF.

V and J are TRBV5-1 and TRBJ1-3; lacking DNA, the TRBD1 call made by TCRdb goes unchecked. The CDR3 is 15 amino acids. CDR1 is SGHRS and CDR2 is YFSETQ in the germline V gene. This chain's CDR3 is CASSWGQPPVDTIYF.

The V and J genes are TRBV7-2 and TRBJ2-5. The CDR3 has 13 residues. From germline, CDR1 is SGHTA and CDR2 FQGNSA. CDR3 residues: CASSNHPQETQYF.

This chain connects TRBV12-3 or TRBV12-4 to TRBJ1-4; the TRBD1 assignment by TCRdb is unverifiable without DNA. There are 14 residues in the CDR3. Here the CDR3 reads CASRNRQGREKLFF.

The chain is built from TRBV20-1 and TRBJ1-2; TCRdb outputs TRBD1, but without DNA this stays unchecked. There are 11 residues in the CDR3. Germline lookup yields CDR1 DFQATT and CDR2 SNEGSKA (reference sequence). The CDR3 loop is CSATGAYGYTF.

V gene TRBV19 combines with J gene TRBJ2-6; the D call of TRBD1 rests on TCRdb alone, since no DNA is present to check it. This CDR3 has 17 residues. Germline CDR1 LNHDA, CDR2 SQIVND (reference sequence). CDR3 sequence: CASWGGGFNSGANVLTF.

The rearrangement links TRBV28 to TRBJ2-7; TCRdb's D call of TRBD1 is untestable without DNA. CDR1 is MDHEN and CDR2 is SYDVKM in the germline V gene. This CDR3 has 13 amino acids. The CDR3 is CASRGQGSHEQYF.

The rearrangement uses TRBV7-8 and TRBJ1-6; TCRdb designates TRBD1, a call that cannot be tested without DNA. The length of the CDR3 is 16 residues. CDR1 SGHVS and CDR2 FQNEAQ come from the germline V gene. CDR3 amino acids: CASSGQRQLYNSPLHF. The full variable domain, completed using reference TRBV7-8 and TRBJ1-6, is GAGVSQSPRYKVAKRGQDVALRCDPISGHVSLFWYQQALGQGPEFLTYFQNEAQLDKSGLPSDRFFAERPEGSVSTLKIQRTQQEDSAVYLCASSGQRQLYNSPLHFGNGTRLTVT.

The rearrangement joins TRBV25-1 to TRBJ2-7; TCRdb lists TRBD2, though no DNA is available to test this call. Germline-derived CDR1 and CDR2 are MGHDK and SYGVNS. The CDR3 is 16 amino acids. The CDR3 here is CASSDYERDDRYEQYF.

V usage is TRBV7-2 and J usage is TRBJ2-5; no DNA is available, so the TRBD2 call from TCRdb remains unchecked. Germline values: CDR1 SGHTA, CDR2 FQGNSA. The CDR3 length is 17 residues. Here the CDR3 reads CASSAGRLAGVVETQYF. Combining the CDR3 with reference TRBV7-2 and TRBJ2-5 gives the whole variable domain GAGVSQSPSNKVTEKGKDVELRCDPISGHTALYWYRQSLGQGLEFLIYFQGNSAPDKSGLPSDRFSAERTGGSVSTLTIQRTQQEDSAVYLCASSAGRLAGVVETQYFGPGTRLLVL.

The chain carries TRBV7-2 and TRBJ2-3; TCRdb outputs TRBD2, but without DNA this stays unchecked. Germline CDR1 and CDR2: SGHTA and FQGNSA. This CDR3 comprises 15 residues. The CDR3 sequence: CASSTGGTLADTQYF. Variable domain in full (rest from reference TRBV7-2 and TRBJ2-3): GAGVSQSPSNKVTEKGKDVELRCDPISGHTALYWYRQSLGQGLEFLIYFQGNSAPDKSGLPSDRFSAERTGGSVSTLTIQRTQQEDSAVYLCASSTGGTLADTQYFGPGTRLTVL.

The chain combines TRBV10-3 with TRBJ1-2. The length of the CDR3 is 15 residues. Germline values: CDR1 ENHRY, CDR2 SYGVKD. CDR3 sequence: CAISDPDGYNYGYTF.

J is TRBJ2-7 and V is TRBV4-3. Looked up from germline, CDR1 is LGHNA and CDR2 is YSLEER. CDR3 length: 14 residues. The CDR3: CASSQELIGTDANF.

The genes are TRBV12-3 or TRBV12-4 and TRBJ2-1; TCRdb's D gene call, TRBD2, goes unchecked for lack of DNA. CDR3 length equals 17 residues. CDR3 sequence: CASSFYGRQGEGNEQFF.

The chain joins TRBV5-1 to TRBJ1-2; TCRdb picks TRBD1, but there is no DNA to check that call. The CDR3 totals 16 residues. Germline V gives CDR1 SGHRS, CDR2 YFSETQ. This CDR3 is CASSLSFKQENYGYTF. Full variable domain (remainder filled in from reference TRBV5-1 and TRBJ1-2): KAGVTQTPRYLIKTRGQQVTLSCSPISGHRSVSWYQQTPGQGLQFLFEYFSETQRNKGNFPGRFSGRQFSNSRSEMNVSTLELGDSALYLCASSLSFKQENYGYTFGSGTRLTVV.

The chain carries TRBV28 and TRBJ2-7; there is no DNA to check the TCRdb D call of TRBD1. Germline CDR1 and CDR2: MDHEN and SYDVKM. The CDR3 loop spans 13 amino acids. Here the CDR3 reads CASKPGTAYEQYF.

The gene calls are TRBV14 and TRBJ1-1; lacking DNA, the TRBD1 call made by TCRdb goes unchecked. The CDR3 covers 15 residues. CDR1 is SGHDN and CDR2 is FVKESK in the germline V gene. Here the CDR3 reads CASSPLVGMNTEAFF.